A single sample is the source of the 25 T cell receptor beta chains below, sequenced in a study of blood T cell repertoires in COVID-19. Data came from immunoSEQ multiplex PCR; TCRdb stores just in-frame clones and leaves some out. The sample carries 25,000 to 40,000 clones, roughly 87% recorded once. Sequenced material: peripheral blood. Source of these receptors: a man between 65 and 79 years old with active or convalescent COVID-19.

This chain links TRBV28 with TRBJ2-3, with D possibly matching TRBD1 (6 bases). The CDR3 has 15 amino acids. V dropped 5 bases and J dropped 0 bases, with 12 bases sitting between them. Germline V lookup: CDR1 MDHEN, CDR2 SYDVKM. CDR3 nucleotides: TGTGCCAGCAGTCCCGGACAGATTAGCACAGATACGCAGTATTTT. Amino acids: CASSPGQISTDTQYF. The full variable domain, with the rest looked up from reference TRBV28 and TRBJ2-3, is DVKVTQSSRYLVKRTGEKVFLECVQDMDHENMFWYRQDPGLGLRLIYFSYDVKMKEKGDIPEGYSVSREKKERFSLILESASTNQTSMYLCASSPGQISTDTQYFGPGTRLTVL.

The chain uses TRBV19 and TRBJ1-6; tentatively, D is TRBD1 (6 bases). Between the trimmed V and J ends, which lost 3 bases and 13 bases, there was a span of 22 bases. This CDR3 region has 16 residues. Germline V gene lookup returns CDR1 LNHDA and CDR2 SQIVND (reference sequence). CDR3 DNA sequence: TGTGCCAGTAGTATTGGGTCGGGAGGGGGATCGTACCCCCTCCACTTT. Encoded protein: CASSIGSGGGSYPLHF.

The chain recombines TRBV30 with TRBJ2-6; 8 nucleotides match TRBD1. This CDR3 has 14 amino acids. Trimming removed 5 bases from V and 4 bases from J; junction bases left unmatched: 4. Per the germline V gene, CDR1 is GTSNPN and CDR2 is SVGIG (reference sequence). The CDR3, as DNA: TGTGCCTGGGACAGGGGCCTCGGGGCCAACGTCCTGACTTTC. Translated: CAWDRGLGANVLTF. The full variable domain, its missing parts supplied by reference TRBV30 and TRBJ2-6, is SQTIHQWPATLVQPVGSPLSLECTVEGTSNPNLYWYRQAAGRGLQLLFYSVGIGQISSEVPQNLSASRPQDRQFILSSKKLLLSDSGFYLCAWDRGLGANVLTFGAGSRLTVL.

This clone was recorded once. Written as DNA, the CDR3 is TGTGCCAGCCAAGTAACTAGCGACTCCTACGAGCAGTACTTC. It specifies CASQVTSDSYEQYF. The chain has TRBV6-5 and TRBJ2-7; 7 bases are shared with TRBD2. The CDR3 covers 14 residues. Germline V gives CDR1 MNHEY, CDR2 SVGAGI. V gave up 8 bases and J gave up 0 bases; unmatched junction bases: 7.

The chain recombines TRBV30 with TRBJ1-1, with no clear D. V was clipped by 0 bases and J by 4 bases, with 9 bases between them. This CDR3 comprises 13 residues. From germline, CDR1 is GTSNPN and CDR2 SVGIG (reference sequence). This CDR3 is CAWSVPEGTEAFF. The CDR3 nucleotides read TGTGCCTGGAGTGTGCCCGAGGGCACTGAAGCTTTCTTT.

The V gene is TRBV20-1, the J gene TRBJ2-7; D is undetermined. With 7 bases removed from V and 3 bases from J, the gap between germline ends came to 10 bases. The CDR3 is 11 amino acids. Germline V gene lookup returns CDR1 DFQATT and CDR2 SNEGSKA (reference sequence). In DNA form, the CDR3 reads TGCAGTGTAACAGCCTACTACGAGCAGTACTTC. It is translated as CSVTAYYEQYF.

The chain carries TRBV9 and TRBJ2-7; the match to TRBD2 covers 12 bases. This CDR3 contains 15 residues. Germline loops: CDR1 SGDLS, CDR2 YYNGEE. Trimming cost V 0 bases and J 7 bases; bases outside gene matches: 5. This CDR3 is CASSVAGTSGLEQYF. CDR3 coding DNA: TGTGCCAGCAGCGTAGCTGGGACTAGCGGGCTGGAGCAGTACTTC.

The CDR3 DNA sequence: TGTGCCAGCAGTCCTACGGGACTAGCGTCGAATGAGCAGTTCTTC. Translated, it gives CASSPTGLASNEQFF. V gene TRBV28 combines with J gene TRBJ2-1; TRBD2 agrees at 10 bases. This CDR3 contains 15 residues. V gave up 5 bases and J gave up 7 bases; unmatched junction bases: 8. Germline CDR1 is MDHEN and CDR2 is SYDVKM.

The V gene is TRBV12-3 or TRBV12-4, the J gene TRBJ1-1; D gene uncertain. The CDR3 loop spans 13 amino acids. Trimming pared 2 bases from V and 6 bases from J, leaving 10 bases between. The CDR3 bases are TGTGCCAGCAGTTTAATGGTACGCGCTGAAGCTTTCTTT. This translates into CASSLMVRAEAFF.

This sequence joins TRBV7-9 and TRBJ1-1; TRBD1 agrees at 8 bases. The CDR3 spans 14 residues. Germline V lookup: CDR1 SEHNR, CDR2 FQNEAQ (reference sequence). V lost 5 bases and J lost 1; bases outside the gene matches: 3. CDR3 coding DNA: TGTGCCAGCAGCCCTACAGGGGGGAACACTGAAGCTTTCTTT. Residues: CASSPTGGNTEAFF.

The chain couples TRBV5-1 to TRBJ1-2; 7 bases are a match to TRBD1. The ends lost 0 bases at V and 0 bases at J; junction bases unmatched: 5. This CDR3 region has 16 residues. Per the germline V gene, CDR1 is SGHRS and CDR2 is YFSETQ. CDR3 loop: CASSLAQGGANYGYTF. The CDR3 region has the DNA TGCGCCAGCAGCTTGGCCCAGGGGGGAGCTAACTATGGCTACACCTTC.

The chain employs TRBV6-5 and TRBJ1-2; D gene ambiguous. The germline V and J ends were trimmed by 6 bases and 0 bases, with 8 bases remaining between them. Looked up from germline, CDR1 is MNHEY and CDR2 is SVGAGI. The CDR3 contains 13 residues. Written as DNA, the CDR3 is TGTGCCAGCAGGACTGGAGCTAACTATGGCTACACCTTC. This encodes CASRTGANYGYTF.

The V gene is TRBV5-1, the J gene TRBJ1-1; unclear D gene. CDR1 is SGHRS and CDR2 is YFSETQ in the germline V gene. With 4 bases removed from V and 1 base from J, the gap between germline ends came to 20 bases. This CDR3 spans 17 amino acids. This chain's CDR3 is CASSQSPGSMGNTEAFF. The CDR3 DNA follows: TGCGCCAGCAGCCAGTCTCCCGGGTCGATGGGGAACACTGAAGCTTTCTTT.

The J gene is TRBJ1-2, the V gene TRBV5-1; unclear D gene. CDR1 is SGHRS and CDR2 is YFSETQ in the germline V gene. The CDR3 is 14 residues long. Trimming took 2 bases from V and 0 from J, leaving 8 bases between them. For the CDR3, the DNA is TGCGCCAGCAGCTTCACCAGAACTAACTATGGCTACACCTTC. Residues: CASSFTRTNYGYTF.

This clone was seen only once. The rearrangement uses TRBV19 and TRBJ2-3, with 11 bases lining up with TRBD1. Germline loops: CDR1 LNHDA, CDR2 SQIVND (reference sequence). This CDR3 contains 14 residues. V gave up 5 bases and J gave up 5 bases; unmatched junction bases: 3. The CDR3 nucleotides are TGTGCCAGTAGTCGGACAGGGGGCGTAGATACGCAGTATTTT. It is translated as CASSRTGGVDTQYF.

The chain couples TRBV28 to TRBJ1-5; tentative D call: TRBD1 (6 bases). Germline V gene data show CDR1 as MDHEN and CDR2 as SYDVKM. V was clipped by 2 bases and J by 3 bases, with 8 bases between them. CDR3 length: 14 amino acids. The CDR3 sequence is CASSLGGSNQPQHF. The CDR3 region has the DNA TGTGCCAGCAGTTTAGGGGGCTCCAATCAGCCCCAGCATTTT.

The chain carries TRBV6-6 and TRBJ2-4, with D unclear. The CDR3 covers 13 residues. Trimming removed 6 bases at V and 0 bases at J, with 6 bases between. Germline lookup yields CDR1 MNHNY and CDR2 SVGAGI (reference sequence). The CDR3 reads CASRAVAKNIQYF. The DNA for the CDR3 is TGTGCCAGCAGAGCCGTAGCCAAAAACATTCAGTACTTC.

The chain combines TRBV2 with TRBJ1-5, with a possible D match to TRBD1 (6 bases). CDR1 is SNHLY, CDR2 FYNNEI, per germline. The CDR3 is 12 residues long. Trimming removed 6 bases at V and 7 bases at J, with 10 bases between. CDR3 loop: CASRGGQQPQHF. The CDR3 region has the DNA TGTGCCAGCAGGGGGGGGCAACAGCCCCAGCATTTT.

CDR3 sequence: CASRLDRGGETQYF. The DNA for the CDR3 is TGTGCCAGCAGACTCGACAGGGGGGGAGAGACCCAGTACTTC. The rearrangement links TRBV7-9 to TRBJ2-5; 9 nucleotides agree with TRBD1. From germline, CDR1 is SEHNR and CDR2 FQNEAQ (reference sequence). CDR3 length: 14 residues. The V and J ends lost 6 bases and 4 bases, in that order; junction bases with no gene match: 6. The whole variable domain, filled in from reference TRBV7-9 and TRBJ2-5, reads DTGVSQNPRHKITKRGQNVTFRCDPISEHNRLYWYRQTLGQGPEFLTYFQNEAQLEKSRLLSDRFSAERPKGSFSTLEIQRTEQGDSAMYLCASRLDRGGETQYFGPGTRLLVL.

J is TRBJ2-7 and V is TRBV6-5; the match to TRBD1 covers 7 bases. The V gene's germline CDR1 is MNHEY and CDR2 SVGAGI. This CDR3 has 15 amino acids. Germline trimming cut 0 bases from V and 2 bases from J; bases unmatched to any gene: 4. CDR3 sequence reads: CASSYSPGQPYEQYF. CDR3 coding DNA: TGTGCCAGCAGTTACTCACCGGGACAGCCCTACGAGCAGTACTTC.

The chain combines TRBV18 with TRBJ1-4; D may be TRBD1 (5 bases). Trimming took off 2 bases at V and 0 bases at J, with 7 bases between the two ends. Germline V gene data show CDR1 as KGHSH and CDR2 as LQKENI. The CDR3 spans 15 residues. The CDR3 coding sequence is TGTGCCAGCTCACCAGGACAAGCAACTAATGAAAAACTGTTTTTT. This encodes CASSPGQATNEKLFF.

The J gene is TRBJ2-2, the V gene TRBV27, with D tentatively TRBD1 (5 bases). V was shortened by 3 bases and J by 3 bases, with 11 bases between the two germline ends. The CDR3 extends over 15 amino acids. The germline CDR1 and CDR2 sequences are MNHEY and SMNVEV (reference sequence). CDR3 in amino acids: CASSFGAVYTGELFF. As DNA, the CDR3 is TGTGCCAGCAGTTTTGGGGCTGTCTACACCGGGGAGCTGTTTTTT.

The chain couples TRBV24-1 to TRBJ2-7; the D is unclear. CDR1 and CDR2 from the germline V gene are KGHDR and SFDVKD. The CDR3 spans 14 residues. Trimming removed 4 bases at V and 0 bases at J, with 9 bases between. This CDR3 reads CATSDPSSSYEQYF. The CDR3 DNA reads as TGTGCCACCAGTGACCCAAGTAGCTCCTACGAGCAGTACTTC.

The chain uses TRBV2 and TRBJ1-2; TRBD1 agrees at 7 bases. The junction had 7 bases not matched to a gene; V was cut back by 4 bases and J by 5 bases. The CDR3 totals 14 residues. The germline CDR1 and CDR2 sequences are SNHLY and FYNNEI. The CDR3 sequence: CASSGRQGGYGYTF. The CDR3 nucleotides read TGTGCCAGCAGTGGTAGACAGGGAGGATATGGCTACACCTTC.

This chain connects TRBV5-1 to TRBJ1-1, with D perhaps matching TRBD1 (5 bases). CDR1 and CDR2 from the germline V gene are SGHRS and YFSETQ. V gave up 4 bases and J gave up 3 bases, with 7 bases separating them. The CDR3 length is 12 residues. The CDR3 sequence: CASSLGDTEAFF. In nucleotides, the CDR3 is TGCGCCAGCAGCCTAGGGGACACTGAAGCTTTCTTT.